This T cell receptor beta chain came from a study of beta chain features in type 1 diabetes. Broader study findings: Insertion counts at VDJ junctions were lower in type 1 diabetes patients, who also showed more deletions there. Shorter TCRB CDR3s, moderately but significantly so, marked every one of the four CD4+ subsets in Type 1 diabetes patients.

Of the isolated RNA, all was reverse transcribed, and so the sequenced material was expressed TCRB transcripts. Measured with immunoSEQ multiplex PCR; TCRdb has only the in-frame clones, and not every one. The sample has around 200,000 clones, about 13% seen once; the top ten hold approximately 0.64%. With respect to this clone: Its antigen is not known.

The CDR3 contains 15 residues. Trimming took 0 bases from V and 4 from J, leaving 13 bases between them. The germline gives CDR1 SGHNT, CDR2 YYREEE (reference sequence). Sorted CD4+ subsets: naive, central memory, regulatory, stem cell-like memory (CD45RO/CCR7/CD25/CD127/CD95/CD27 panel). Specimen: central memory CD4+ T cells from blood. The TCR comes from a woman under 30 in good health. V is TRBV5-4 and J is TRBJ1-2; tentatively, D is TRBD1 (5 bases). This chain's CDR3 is CASSLEQAGFYGYTF. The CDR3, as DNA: TGTGCCAGCAGCTTGGAACAGGCCGGGTTCTATGGCTACACCTTC.